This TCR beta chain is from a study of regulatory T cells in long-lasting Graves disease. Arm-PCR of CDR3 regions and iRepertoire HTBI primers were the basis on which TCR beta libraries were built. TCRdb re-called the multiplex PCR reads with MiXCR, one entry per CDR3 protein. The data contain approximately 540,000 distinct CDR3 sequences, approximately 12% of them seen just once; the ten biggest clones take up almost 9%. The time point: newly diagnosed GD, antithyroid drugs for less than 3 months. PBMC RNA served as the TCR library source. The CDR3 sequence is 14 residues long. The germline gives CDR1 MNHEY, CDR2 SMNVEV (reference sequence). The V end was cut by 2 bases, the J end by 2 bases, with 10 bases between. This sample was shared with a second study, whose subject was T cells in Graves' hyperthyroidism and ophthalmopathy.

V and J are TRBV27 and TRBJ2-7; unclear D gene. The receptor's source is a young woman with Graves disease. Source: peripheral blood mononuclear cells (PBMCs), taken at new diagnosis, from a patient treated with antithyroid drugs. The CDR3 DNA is TGTGCCAGCAGTTTACAGGAGAACCCCTACGAGCAGTACTTC. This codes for CASSLQENPYEQYF.